The present T cell receptor beta chain was sequenced within a study of shared clonotypes between healthy human individuals. Study information: The donor pool was made up of two women and three men aged 18 to 49.

Assay: immunoSEQ multiplex PCR; the TCRdb copy retains only in-frame clones and omits some. The sample holds fewer than 650,000 clones, just over 75% seen once. This CDR3 has 13 residues. J was trimmed by 6 bases and V by 8 bases; bases with no gene match: 5. Germline CDR1 and CDR2: MNHNY and SVGAGI (reference sequence). This TCR came from a woman aged 40 to 55 in good health. Some clones in this sample may be carry-over from other donors' samples. Sequenced input: PBMCs. V and J are TRBV6-6 and TRBJ2-7; 12 bases map to TRBD2. CDR3 sequence: CASVLAGGSEQYF. The CDR3 DNA reads TGTGCCAGCGTTCTAGCGGGAGGGAGCGAGCAGTACTTC.